The clone carrying this TCR beta chain showed up just a few times. Its target is not known. Extraction of total RNA produced a minimum of 5 micrograms from each sample. This record comes from a study of blood T cells in healthy people across ages. Overall study findings and caveats: Estimated diversity across one million T cells was deemed an underestimate. PBMCs went unsorted, and a conclusive naive versus antigen-experienced comparison was therefore prevented.

Then a second PCR, running about 7 to 11 cycles, was carried out with a sample-barcoded 5' primer and a J-beta primer mix. TCRdb analysed the 5' RACE reads with MiXCR anew, one entry per CDR3 protein. The sample holds roughly 500,000 distinct CDR3 sequences, about 26% seen once. Trimming cost V 5 bases and J 6 bases; bases outside gene matches: 11. Germline-derived CDR1 and CDR2 are SGHTA and FQGNSA. The CDR3 covers 15 residues. The rearrangement joins TRBV7-2 to TRBJ2-5; 8 bases align to TRBD2. Material: blood. The TCR sequence derives from a woman in her 70s in good health. The CDR3 loop reads CASSRGGRVVKTQYF. DNA for the CDR3: TGTGCCAGCAGCCGGGGGGGCAGAGTTGTAAAGACCCAGTACTTC.